Given below is one TCR beta chain in context. Its antigen is currently not known. The record has no base qualities; no much larger clone is one base away. The data derive from a study of shared clonotypes between healthy human individuals (TCRdb year 2020). About the study as a whole: The cohort comprised two women and three men aged 18 to 49 years. Each donor's leukapheresis produced roughly between roughly 0.85 and 10 billion PBMCs. For each donor, CD4 naive and CD4 memory were each run on three plates, CD8 naive on two plates, and CD8 memory on one plate. Blood TCR repertoires of about five healthy adults were deeply sequenced to estimate repertoire size and the extent of clonotype sharing between individuals. Libraries were prepared and TCR repertoires were sequenced by different laboratories using diverse techniques, in order to increase sequencing depth and limit assay-specific biases. What the study reported, not specific to this receptor: Naive subsets generally had larger estimated clonotype richness than memory subsets. Sharing across several donors was observed for around 5% of naive CD4, over 3% of naive CD8, roughly 2.3% of memory CD4, and about 0.4% of memory CD8 clonotypes. Based on pairwise subsampling, the degree of clonotype sharing among donors was expected to be affected by sequencing depth. Incomplete sequencing was indicated by rarefaction of sorted-subset datasets, despite the large sequencing depth. Clonotypes shared by all four sorted-subset donors showed higher generation probabilities than non-shared clonotypes. Sampling was limited to blood, and TCR repertoires in tissue likely differ from TCR repertoires in blood. Because the study included only a small number of donors, the genetic and exposure-history diversity represented was limited.

Per the germline V gene (reference sequence), GTSNPN is the CDR1 and SVGIG is the CDR2. Trimming takes 4 bases from V and 6 bases from J, and the germline ends sit 20 bases apart. The CDR3 starts with the cysteine, ends with the phenylalanine, and has 15 residues. Just the 45-base CDR3 DNA is kept, in frame starting at base 1. TCR CDR3 regions were amplified from genomic DNA by multiplex PCR using the deep immunoSEQ assay. Genomic DNA extracted from each cell subset was distributed evenly over all wells of several immunoSEQ 96-well plates, and each plate served as one replicate. Each replicate PCR for sorted subsets received around 200 ng genomic DNA, equal to about 30,000 T cell genomes. Purified libraries were quantified with a Qubit 3.0 fluorometer, sized on a Bioanalyzer 2100, and re-quantified with the KAPA Library Quantification kit. Every immunoSEQ 96-well plate was sequenced on a dedicated single-read 150-cycle Illumina NextSeq 550 flow cell. The study's own analysis went as follows. Because the immunoSEQ output held only junctional sequences and lacked quality scores, the filtering could not match the filtering applied to full-length reads. Sequences were annotated with PyIR, a Python wrapper for IgBLAST v1.9, and V/J genes and CDR3 were assigned using IMGT germline references. Reads were filtered out if the reads had weak V/J assignments (E-value above 1e-6), no CDR3, stop codons, out-of-frame junctions, or ambiguous translated residues. V3J clonotypes were defined as sequences sharing an identical inferred V gene, J gene, and CDR3 amino acid sequence. To compute the percentage overlap between repertoires, the number of shared unique clonotypes was divided by the size of the smaller repertoire. Three approaches were used to assess repertoire richness: RTK rarefaction, the Chao1 estimator, and Recon v2.1 estimates of unobserved clonotypes. For all TCRbeta clonotypes obtained by the gDNA method from a few donors, generation probabilities were computed with OLGA. As stored in TCRdb, this immuneACCESS dataset retains in-frame rearrangements with V and J assigned. A fraction of the clones does not appear; measured against another copy, unresolved V genes explain less than half of the discrepancy, and the remainder lacks a known reason. D and trimming come from the DNA, and the V and J calls and clone size come from that table. The sample profile shows fewer than 3 million clones; just under 95% of them were found once. About 0.36% of the sample lies in the top ten.

Donors were healthy HIV-negative adults with no recently reported acute infections or vaccinations. All donors were Caucasian adults living in Nashville, Tennessee, USA. CD4+ T cells were enriched by magnetic negative selection, after which naive cells were positively selected on CD45RA and the negative fraction was taken as the memory subset. Blood was obtained by leukapheresis, after which PBMCs were separated by Ficoll-Histopaque density gradient centrifugation and cryopreserved in liquid nitrogen vapor phase. Purity and quantity of every magnetically sorted T cell population were checked by analytical flow cytometry. Genomic DNA was isolated from each sorted fraction and quantified by UV absorbance on a Nanodrop 2000c.

The chain employs TRBV30 and TRBJ2-3, with the D call perhaps TRBD1 or TRBD2, each one matching 6 bases. The sample taken for sequencing was naive CD4+ T cells from PBMCs. Taken with the paper, the label for cell subset or site translates to: CD45RA+ positively selected. The sequence was collected from a man aged 18 to 30 in good health. Some clones in this sample may be carry-over from other donors' samples. The CDR3 protein is CAWTQGAGKGDTQYF. The DNA is TGTGCCTGGACACAGGGAGCGGGCAAAGGGGATACGCAGTATTTT.